This TCR beta chain appears in the sequencing data of a study of control samples from healthy donors and cancer patients. The V end lost 5 bases, the J end lost 8 bases, and 18 bases lay between the germline ends. CDR1 is PRHDT and CDR2 is FYEKMQ in the germline V gene (reference sequence). The CDR3 runs to 15 residues. Some clones are missing from TCRdb's copy, which holds only in-frame ones; the method was immunoSEQ multiplex PCR. This table has 100,000 to 150,000 clones, 80% to 95% appearing once. This clonotype originated in a woman aged 50 to 65 in good health. Sequenced input: blood. This chain links TRBV13 with TRBJ1-4; tentatively, D is TRBD1 (5 bases). The CDR3 is CASSLRGPLGEKLFF. CDR3 in DNA: TGTGCCAGCAGCCTCCGGGGCCCGCTCGGGGAAAAACTGTTTTTT.